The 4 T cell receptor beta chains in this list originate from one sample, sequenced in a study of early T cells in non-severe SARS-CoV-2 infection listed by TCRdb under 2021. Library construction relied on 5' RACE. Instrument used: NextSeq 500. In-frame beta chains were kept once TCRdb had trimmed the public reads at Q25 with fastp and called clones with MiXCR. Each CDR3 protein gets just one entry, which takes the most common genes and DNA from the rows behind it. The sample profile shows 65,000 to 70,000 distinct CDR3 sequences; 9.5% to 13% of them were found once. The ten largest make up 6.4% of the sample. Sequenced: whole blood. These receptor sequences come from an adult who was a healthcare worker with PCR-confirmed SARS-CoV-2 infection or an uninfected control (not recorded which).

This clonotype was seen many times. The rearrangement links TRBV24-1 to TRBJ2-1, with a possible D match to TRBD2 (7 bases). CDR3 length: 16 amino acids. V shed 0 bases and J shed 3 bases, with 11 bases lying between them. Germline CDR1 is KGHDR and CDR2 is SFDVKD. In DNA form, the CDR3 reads TGTGCCACCAGTGATTTGGGAGGGGGGGACTACAATGAGCAGTTCTTC. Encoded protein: CATSDLGGGDYNEQFF.

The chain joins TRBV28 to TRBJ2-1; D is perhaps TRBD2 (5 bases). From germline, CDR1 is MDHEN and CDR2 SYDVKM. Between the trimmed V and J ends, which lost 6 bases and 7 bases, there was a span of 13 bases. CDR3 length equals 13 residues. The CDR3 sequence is CASSQSGRNEQFF. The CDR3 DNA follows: TGTGCCAGCAGCCAAAGCGGACGGAATGAGCAGTTCTTC.

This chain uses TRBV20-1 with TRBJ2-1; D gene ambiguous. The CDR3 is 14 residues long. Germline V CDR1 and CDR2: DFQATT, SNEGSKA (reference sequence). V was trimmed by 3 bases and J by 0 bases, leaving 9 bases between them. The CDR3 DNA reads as TGCAGTGCTAGTTGGCAGAGCTCCTACAATGAGCAGTTCTTC. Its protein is CSASWQSSYNEQFF.

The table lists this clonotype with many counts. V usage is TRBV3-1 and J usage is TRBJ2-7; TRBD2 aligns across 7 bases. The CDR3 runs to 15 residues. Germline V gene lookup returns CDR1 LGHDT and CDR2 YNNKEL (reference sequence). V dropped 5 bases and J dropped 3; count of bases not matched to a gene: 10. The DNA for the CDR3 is TGTGCCAGCAGCGATAGAGCGGGACCTTACTACGAGCAGTACTTC. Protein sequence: CASSDRAGPYYEQYF.